This T cell receptor (beta chain) was found in a study of Ad26.COV2.S vaccination and SARS-CoV-2 variants. Treatment described: about 20 received Ad26.COV2.S at low or high dose, single or two shots; five or six received placebo; per-sample allocation not given. Sample collection was performed on day 63 after the first vaccine or placebo injection. J gave up 7 bases and V 6 bases, and 8 bases lay outside the gene matches. CDR1 LNHDA and CDR2 SQIVND come from the germline V gene (reference sequence). CDR3 size: 13 residues. This clone has only a few counts. Data came from immunoSEQ multiplex PCR; TCRdb stores just in-frame clones and leaves some out. The data hold roughly 320,000 clones, with roughly 84% observed a single time.

This chain connects TRBV19 to TRBJ1-1; 7 bases agree with TRBD1. The receptor's source is a person aged 18-60 years who received the Ad26.COV2.S COVID-19 vaccine or a placebo. The sample was peripheral blood, taken in a trial of Ad26.COV2.S vaccine versus placebo. The CDR3 coding sequence is TGTGCCAGTAGGATCGGAACAGGGGTTGAAGCTTTCTTT. Its protein is CASRIGTGVEAFF.